This is a list of T cell receptor beta chains from one sample in a study of shared clonotypes between healthy human individuals. TCRdb's table, derived via immunoSEQ multiplex PCR, lists solely in-frame clones and lacks some. The data show millions of clones, 90% to 95% seen once. Input material: naive CD4+ T cells sorted from blood. The receptors here all came from a man between 18 and 29 years old in good health. Both conserved end residues are part of each CDR3. A D gene is named only where the DNA matches it firmly. The size of a clone is reported for some rows only, either as once, few or many, or as a class for expanded clones.

clone_size: once; v_call: TRBV6-4; j_call: TRBJ2-4; cdr3_length: 16; d_call: TRBD1; cdr3_nt: TGTGCCAGCACCCTGACAGGGTCCTCAACCAAAAACATTCAGTACTTC; cdr3_aa: CASTLTGSSTKNIQYF
clone_size: NA; v_call: TRBV5-1; j_call: TRBJ2-1; cdr3_length: 15; d_call: TRBD2; cdr3_nt: TGCGCCAGCAGCCCAGGACTAGCGGGAGTCAATGAGCAGTTCTTC; cdr3_aa: CASSPGLAGVNEQFF
clone_size: NA; v_call: TRBV19; j_call: TRBJ1-1; cdr3_length: 15; d_call: TRBD1; cdr3_nt: TGTGCCAGTAAAGGACAGGGGGCTTGGGACACTGAAGCTTTCTTT; cdr3_aa: CASKGQGAWDTEAFF
clone_size: NA; v_call: TRBV30; j_call: TRBJ2-3; cdr3_length: 12; d_call: NA; cdr3_nt: TGTGCCTGGAGTTATCAGGCAGATACGCAGTATTTT; cdr3_aa: CAWSYQADTQYF
clone_size: NA; v_call: TRBV6-6; j_call: TRBJ1-1; cdr3_length: 15; d_call: NA; cdr3_nt: TGTGCCAGCAGAGAGATAGGGATCTTAAACACTGAAGCTTTCTTT; cdr3_aa: CASREIGILNTEAFF
clone_size: few; v_call: TRBV30; j_call: TRBJ1-6; cdr3_length: 14; d_call: NA; cdr3_nt: TGTGCCTGGAGTTCCCAGGGAGGTAATTCACCCCTCCACTTT; cdr3_aa: CAWSSQGGNSPLHF
clone_size: NA; v_call: TRBV4-2; j_call: TRBJ2-7; cdr3_length: 13; d_call: NA; cdr3_nt: TGTGCCAGCAGCCAATCTAGTACCTACGAGCAGTACTTC; cdr3_aa: CASSQSSTYEQYF
clone_size: NA; v_call: TRBV5-1; j_call: TRBJ2-5; cdr3_length: 15; d_call: TRBD2; cdr3_nt: TGCGCCAGCAGCTCGACTAGCAGAGGGCAAGAGACCCAGTACTTC; cdr3_aa: CASSSTSRGQETQYF
clone_size: NA; v_call: TRBV6-1; j_call: TRBJ2-5; cdr3_length: 15; d_call: NA; cdr3_nt: TGTGCCAGCAGAGGGCGGGACACCTTGCAAGAGACCCAGTACTTC; cdr3_aa: CASRGRDTLQETQYF
clone_size: NA; v_call: TRBV5-4; j_call: TRBJ2-3; cdr3_length: 12; d_call: NA; cdr3_nt: TGTGCCAGCGGGCCTGGACCAGATACGCAGTATTTT; cdr3_aa: CASGPGPDTQYF
clone_size: NA; v_call: TRBV7-2; j_call: TRBJ1-3; cdr3_length: 12; d_call: NA; cdr3_nt: TGTGCCAGCAGCCCGAGTGGAAACACCATATATTTT; cdr3_aa: CASSPSGNTIYF
clone_size: NA; v_call: TRBV28; j_call: TRBJ1-2; cdr3_length: 15; d_call: TRBD1; cdr3_nt: TGTGCCAGCAGTTTACCAAGACAGGGGGCCTTAGGCTACACCTTC; cdr3_aa: CASSLPRQGALGYTF
clone_size: once; v_call: TRBV10-3; j_call: TRBJ2-2; cdr3_length: 19; d_call: TRBD2; cdr3_nt: TGTGCCATCAGTAGCTCCGGGACTAGCGGGTTCACGGGCACCGGGGAGCTGTTTTTT; cdr3_aa: CAISSSGTSGFTGTGELFF
clone_size: NA; v_call: TRBV6-1; j_call: TRBJ1-2; cdr3_length: 13; d_call: NA; cdr3_nt: TGTGCCAGCAGTCCAGCCGGCCTTTATGGCTACACCTTC; cdr3_aa: CASSPAGLYGYTF
clone_size: NA; v_call: TRBV18; j_call: TRBJ1-1; cdr3_length: 13; d_call: NA; cdr3_nt: TGTGCCAGCTCAGAACCGGCCAAGGTTGAAGCTTTCTTT; cdr3_aa: CASSEPAKVEAFF